This TCR beta chain was sequenced during a study of cytomegalovirus exposure and HLA in healthy donors. Broader study findings: A few of the chains that were CMV-associated were confirmed in vitro to be specific for CMV antigens. Most TCR sequences showed up rarely, but some public TCRs showed up in many donors. Overall, 164 TCR beta chains were annotated as cytomegalovirus-associated. According to a subsequent analysis, TCR clusters identified in the first cohort showed a tendency to co-occur across the approximately 120 validation repertoires.

This clone was seen repeatedly, ten times or more. Its cognate antigen is unknown. Here immunoSEQ multiplex PCR was the method, and the copy in TCRdb shows in-frame clones only, minus some. The sample lists some 200,000 clones, around 81% seen once, with about 3% in the top ten. The CDR3 spans 16 residues. The V end lost 2 bases, the J end lost 4 bases, and 17 bases lay between the germline ends. In germline, CDR1 is MNHEY, CDR2 SMNVEV (reference sequence). The receptor was derived from a woman younger than 35 in good health and CMV-seropositive. The V gene is TRBV27, the J gene TRBJ1-2; D may be TRBD1 (5 bases). The material sequenced was PBMCs. The CDR3: CASSLLPRTSPYGYTF. CDR3 sequence (DNA): TGTGCCAGCAGTTTACTACCAAGGACAAGTCCCTATGGCTACACCTTC.